Here is one T cell receptor (beta chain) with its context. Its antigen remains unknown. CDR1 is GTSNPN and CDR2 is SVGIG in the germline V gene (reference sequence). V lost 2 bases to trimming and J lost 5 bases; unmatched junction nucleotides: 2. The CDR3 consists of 13 residues. MiXCR was run by TCRdb on the RT-PCR reads, yielding one entry per CDR3 protein. This table has 630,000 or so distinct CDR3 sequences, approximately 14% appearing once. This sample was included in a study of response to subunit inactivated influenza vaccine. General study findings and limits: Authors suggested each seasonal flu vaccination may recruit only limited numbers of new T cells.

The receptor's source is a man between 45 and 60 years old who received an inactivated influenza vaccine. This specimen consisted of PBMCs from blood, obtained about 13 days after vaccination. V and J are TRBV30 and TRBJ2-2, with 7 bases that match TRBD1. Here the CDR3 reads CAWSKQGTGELFF. CDR3 nucleotide sequence: TGTGCCTGGAGTAAACAGGGGACCGGGGAGCTGTTTTTT. Supplemented by reference TRBV30 and TRBJ2-2, the full variable domain reads SQTIHQWPATLVQPVGSPLSLECTVEGTSNPNLYWYRQAAGRGLQLLFYSVGIGQISSEVPQNLSASRPQDRQFILSSKKLLLSDSGFYLCAWSKQGTGELFFGEGSRLTVL.